These T cell receptor beta chains were read from a single sample in a study of T cells after yellow fever vaccination. A single record per CDR3 protein comes from TCRdb applying MiXCR to the 5' RACE reads. The sample includes under 150,000 distinct CDR3 sequences, less than 9.5% seen only once; the top ten take about 0.73%. This specimen was CD4+ T cells sorted from PBMCs, taken 5 days after the yellow fever booster vaccination. The receptors originated from a man aged 30 to 45 who received the YFV17D yellow fever vaccine. CDR3s include the opening cysteine and the closing phenylalanine or tryptophan. A D gene is named only where the DNA matches it firmly. The size field reads once, few or many counts, or a class when the clone is expanded.

v_gene	j_gene	d_gene	abundance	CDR3nt	CDR3aa
TRBV29-1	TRBJ1-6	NA	many	TGCAGCGTTGGCCCCGGCGGCCCAGGATCACCCCTCCACTTT	CSVGPGGPGSPLHF
TRBV20-1	TRBJ2-7	NA	many	TGCAGTGCTAAACCTTCGGGCCCCACGAGTGAGCAGTACTTC	CSAKPSGPTSEQYF
TRBV20-1	TRBJ1-2	TRBD1	many	TGCAGTGCCGGACAGGGGGCCAGTGGCTACACCTTC	CSAGQGASGYTF
TRBV5-5	TRBJ2-2	NA	few	TGTGCCAGCAGCTCCGGGCCACAGGGCTGGAACGCCGGGGAGCTGTTTTTT	CASSSGPQGWNAGELFF
TRBV2	TRBJ2-3	NA	many	TGTGCCAGCAGTACTCAAGCGGCCAATGGGGATACGCAGTATTTT	CASSTQAANGDTQYF
TRBV7-2	TRBJ2-2	TRBD2	many	TGTGCCAGCAGGGAGGGACTAGCCCACACCGGGGAGCTGTTTTTT	CASREGLAHTGELFF
TRBV18	TRBJ2-5	NA	many	TGTGCCAGCTCACCCTCGACAGGATTCCAAGAGACCCAGTACTTC	CASSPSTGFQETQYF
TRBV11-3	TRBJ2-7	NA	many	TGTGCCAGCAGCTTAAAACAGGCGGTCAACGAGCAGTACTTC	CASSLKQAVNEQYF
TRBV20-1	TRBJ2-2	TRBD2	many	TGCAGTGCTAGAGACCCCCGGACTAGCGGGGCGAACACCGGGGAGCTGTTTTTT	CSARDPRTSGANTGELFF
TRBV7-2	TRBJ2-2	TRBD1	many	TGTGCCAGCAGCGCCCACCAGGGACAGGGCACCGGGGAGCTGTTTTTT	CASSAHQGQGTGELFF
TRBV7-2	TRBJ2-3	NA	many	TGTGCCAGCAGCTTCACGGGGGAAGCGAGCACAGATACGCAGTATTTT	CASSFTGEASTDTQYF
TRBV6-5	TRBJ2-5	TRBD2	many	TGTGCCAGCAGTTACCTGACTAGCGAAGAGACCCAGTACTTC	CASSYLTSEETQYF
TRBV7-3	TRBJ2-2	NA	many	TGTGCCAGCAGCGTGGGGAGAGATCGGTGGGGGGAGCTGTTTTTT	CASSVGRDRWGELFF
TRBV23-1	TRBJ2-7	TRBD2	many	TGCGCCAGCAGTCAACCCCTAGCGGGAGGGCCCCACGAGCAGTACTTC	CASSQPLAGGPHEQYF
TRBV20-1	TRBJ2-5	NA	many	TGCAGTGCTAGATGGGTTCAAGAGACCCAGTACTTC	CSARWVQETQYF
TRBV24-1	TRBJ2-1	TRBD2	many	TGTGCCACCAGTCTACACGGACTAGCGGAGCCCTACAATGAGCAGTTCTTC	CATSLHGLAEPYNEQFF
TRBV9	TRBJ2-7	TRBD2	many	TGTGCCAGCAGCGGGTACCGGACTAGCGAGACAAACTACTACGAGCAGTACTTC	CASSGYRTSETNYYEQYF
TRBV7-9	TRBJ1-1	TRBD1	many	TGTGCCAGCAGCTCGGGACAGGGGACGGAAGCTTTCTTT	CASSSGQGTEAFF
TRBV5-4	TRBJ1-1	TRBD1	many	TGTGCCAGCAGCTTACAAGGGACAGGGGTTGAAGCTTTCTTT	CASSLQGTGVEAFF
TRBV24-1	TRBJ2-1	NA	many	TGTGCCACCAGTGATTACCGGGACAAGCCTTTCAATGAGCAGTTCTTC	CATSDYRDKPFNEQFF
TRBV28	TRBJ2-3	TRBD1	many	TGTGCCAGCAGCTCTCGGACAGGGGCGAGGGATACGCAGTATTTT	CASSSRTGARDTQYF
TRBV7-9	TRBJ2-2	NA	many	TGTGCCAGCAGCTTAAGTAGCGGACTAAACACCGGGGAGCTGTTTTTT	CASSLSSGLNTGELFF
TRBV5-1	TRBJ2-1	NA	few	TGCGCCAGCAGCTTGGTGGCAGGCAACTACAATGAGCAGTTCTTC	CASSLVAGNYNEQFF
TRBV5-1	TRBJ2-5	NA	many	TGCGCCAGCAGCTTGTTAAGGGAAGAGACCCAGTACTTC	CASSLLREETQYF